This section outlines one T cell receptor beta chain sequence together with its context. The sample originates from a study of blood T cell repertoires in COVID-19. Libraries were prepared by immunoSEQ multiplex PCR; TCRdb keeps only in-frame clonotypes and omits some of them. The sample has 250,000 to 350,000 clones; roughly 85% are singletons. In terms of age and location, participants ranged from roughly 18 to 100 years and lived in about two dozen US areas. The CDR3 totals 15 residues. Per the germline V gene, CDR1 is SGHAT and CDR2 is FQDESV (reference sequence). Trimming took 5 bases from V and 1 from J, leaving 15 bases between them.

J is TRBJ2-7 and V is TRBV11-1; a weak D match, TRBD2 (6 bases). This receptor was taken from a woman aged 40 to 50 who had recovered from COVID-19. Sequencing was performed on PBMCs or T cells enriched from blood (not recorded which). CDR3 in amino acids: CASSVGGAGSYEQYF. CDR3 DNA: TGTGCCAGCAGCGTTGGGGGAGCGGGTTCCTACGAGCAGTACTTC.